This TCR beta chain was captured in a study of spatial heterogeneity in lung cancer. In the study overall: Raw sequencing reads included, on average, more than 9.5 appearances of each unique TCR and UMI combination.

Germline CDR1 reads MGHRA; CDR2 reads YSYEKL. This CDR3 has 16 residues. Trimming cost V 0 bases and J 4 bases, with 15 bases left between them. Time point in this sample: sample taken at primary tumor resection. In each case, whole RNA from tumor, nontumor lung or frozen PBMC was sequenced unsorted. One entry per CDR3 protein, called by TCRdb with MiXCR from the 5' RACE reads. Among some 40,000 distinct CDR3 sequences listed, 5.2% were seen once. This clonotype was counted at least ten times. The material was PBMCs, obtained at surgery. The chain uses TRBV4-1 and TRBJ2-5; maybe TRBD2 (8 bases). The clonotype comes from a female donor with early-stage non-small cell lung cancer. The CDR3 region is CASSQEGGLAGETQYF. CDR3 coding DNA: TGCGCCAGCAGCCAAGAAGGGGGCCTAGCGGGAGAGACCCAGTACTTC.